These T cell receptor beta chains were read from a single sample in a study of molecular identifiers for immune sequencing clone quantification. TCRdb processed the PCR reads anew with MiXCR; each CDR3 protein has one entry. The sample has 400,000 to 600,000 distinct CDR3 sequences; 20% to 25% are singletons. Sequenced material: naive CD8+ T cells from blood, with Jurkat cell RNA spiked in. These TCRs come from a human donor in good health. Some libraries in this study had Jurkat cell RNA spiked in. Each CDR3 is given with its conserved first and last residue. Each record gives: V gene, J gene, D gene, clone size, CDR3 DNA, CDR3 protein. The D gene is left open where the match is weak. For some rows the clone size is stated as once, few or many, or as a class when expanded; others skip it.

TRBV7-9	TRBJ1-1	-	many	TGTGCCAGCAGCTCACCAAGGGGGAGCACTGAAGCTTTCTTT	CASSSPRGSTEAFF
TRBV19	TRBJ2-7	TRBD1	-	TGTGCCAGTAGTATAGATTTAGGACAGGGGGCGTACGAGCAGTACTTC	CASSIDLGQGAYEQYF
TRBV5-6	TRBJ2-7	-	few	TGTGCCAGCAGCTTGACTCCGACAGATATGGAGCAGTACTTC	CASSLTPTDMEQYF
TRBV7-9	TRBJ1-5	TRBD1	-	TGTGCCAGCAGCGCAGACCCCACAGGGGGTCGGAGCAATCAGCCCCAGCATTTT	CASSADPTGGRSNQPQHF
TRBV29-1	TRBJ2-3	-	many	TGCAGCGTTGAGGGTTTAAACACAGATACGCAGTATTTT	CSVEGLNTDTQYF
TRBV20-1	TRBJ1-5	-	few	TGCAGTGCTCCGACCTTCGGGGACGGGACATCCAATCAGCCCCAGCATTTT	CSAPTFGDGTSNQPQHF
TRBV27	TRBJ2-3	-	many	TGTGCCAGCAGCGGGTCCCGAGATACGCAGTATTTT	CASSGSRDTQYF
TRBV4-3	TRBJ1-6	TRBD1	few	TGCGCCAGCAGCCAAGATGAGGGGACAGGGCGTTCACCCCTCCACTTT	CASSQDEGTGRSPLHF
TRBV20-1	TRBJ2-4	-	-	TGCAGTGCTAGAATTAGCGGATTAGCCAAAAACATTCAGTACTTC	CSARISGLAKNIQYF
TRBV5-6	TRBJ2-3	-	many	TGTGCCAGCAGCTTGGCTGGCGGCAGCAACACAGATACGCAGTATTTT	CASSLAGGSNTDTQYF
TRBV27	TRBJ1-1	-	-	TGTGCCAGCAGTTATGACGACAGCATCGACACTGAAGCTTTCTTT	CASSYDDSIDTEAFF
TRBV30	TRBJ2-7	-	many	TGTGCCTGGAGTGTACTAAGATACGAGCAGTACTTC	CAWSVLRYEQYF
TRBV7-9	TRBJ1-2	-	-	TGTGCCAGCAGCTTAGGAGTCAGGGATAACTATGGCTACACCTTC	CASSLGVRDNYGYTF
TRBV7-2	TRBJ2-1	-	many	TGTGCCAGCAGCTTAGCATCTAGCTTTCTGTTCTTC	CASSLASSFLFF
TRBV4-3	TRBJ2-7	TRBD1	-	TGCGCCAGCAGCCAAGATTGGGACAGGTCCTACGAGCAGTACTTC	CASSQDWDRSYEQYF
TRBV5-1	TRBJ2-2	-	-	TGCGCCAGCAGCTTGGTTTCGTCCGGGGAGCTGTTTTTT	CASSLVSSGELFF
TRBV3-2	TRBJ2-2	-	-	TGTGCCAGCAGCCAAGGTCTGAGCGGGGGGACTAACACCGGGGAGCTGTTTTTT	CASSQGLSGGTNTGELFF
TRBV20-1	TRBJ2-3	-	many	TGCAGTGCTAGAGATCTAGGATCCGCCGTATTAATATTCGATACGCAGTATTTT	CSARDLGSAVLIFDTQYF
TRBV7-9	TRBJ2-1	TRBD2	-	TGTGCCAGCAGGATTATGAGGGGGGCTAGCGGGCTGGATGAGAAGTTCTTC	CASRIMRGASGLDEKFF
TRBV5-1	TRBJ2-3	-	few	TGCGCCAGCAGCCCCCAGGACAGAACTAGCACAGATACGCAGTATTTT	CASSPQDRTSTDTQYF
TRBV11-2	TRBJ2-7	-	many	TGTGCCAGCAGCCGACAGGTCTGGGAGCAGTACTTC	CASSRQVWEQYF
TRBV24-1	TRBJ1-5	-	-	TGTGCCACCAGTGAGCCACGGAGACGATATAGCAATCAGCCCCAGCATTTT	CATSEPRRRYSNQPQHF
TRBV19	TRBJ2-5	-	-	TGTGCCAGTAGTATATCGGGGCAAGAGACCCAGTACTTC	CASSISGQETQYF
TRBV9	TRBJ2-3	-	many	TGTGCCAGCAGCGTAGGGGGACTTTTAATTGCGGATACGCAGTATTTT	CASSVGGLLIADTQYF
TRBV5-6	TRBJ1-1	-	many	TGTGCCAGCAGCTTCGTACAGGTTAAGGGCACTGAAGCTTTCTTT	CASSFVQVKGTEAFF
TRBV7-9	TRBJ1-5	TRBD1	-	TGTACCAGCAGCTTCGGACAGGCCAATCAGCCCCAACATTTT	CTSSFGQANQPQHF
TRBV30	TRBJ2-3	TRBD2	many	TGTGCCTGGAGTGTAACGGGGGGGCATGCAGATACGCAGTATTTT	CAWSVTGGHADTQYF
TRBV28	TRBJ1-1	-	-	TGTGCCAGCAGTTTACAGGGGATCTCTGAAGCTTTCTTT	CASSLQGISEAFF
TRBV7-9	TRBJ2-7	TRBD2	many	TGTGCCGGCAGCCGCAGCGGGGCCAACTCCTACGAGCAGTACTTC	CAGSRSGANSYEQYF
TRBV19	TRBJ2-7	TRBD2	once	TGTGCCAGTAGTATAGTAGGGGGACTAGCGGACTACGAGCAGTACTTC	CASSIVGGLADYEQYF
TRBV7-9	TRBJ1-4	-	few	TGTGCCAGCAGCTTAACCTTAGGCAGTGGTGAAAAACTGTTTTTT	CASSLTLGSGEKLFF